The 14 T cell receptor beta chains in this list originate from one sample, sequenced in a study of T cell responses to AZD1222 COVID-19 vaccine. Clones were sequenced by immunoSEQ multiplex PCR, and TCRdb holds only the in-frame ones, with some missing. The sample has some 84,000 clones, 87% seen once. Sample: peripheral blood, taken 28 days after the second AZD1222 dose. Receptors were obtained from an adult who received the AZD1222 COVID-19 vaccine.

J is TRBJ1-1 and V is TRBV11-3; D uncertain. V lost 1 base to trimming and J lost 5 bases, with 14 bases between them. The CDR3 sequence is 15 residues long. Germline V gives CDR1 SGHNT, CDR2 YENEEA. CDR3 residues: CASSLGSAQETEAFF. The CDR3, as DNA: TGTGCCAGCAGCTTAGGTTCGGCCCAGGAAACTGAAGCTTTCTTT.

This sequence joins TRBV7-2 and TRBJ1-1; D uncertain. CDR1 is SGHTA, CDR2 FQGNSA, per germline. V lost 5 bases and J 3 bases, leaving 10 bases between the germline ends. The CDR3 consists of 13 residues. CDR3 sequence reads: CASSAKGDTEAFF. CDR3 DNA sequence: TGTGCCAGCAGCGCGAAGGGAGACACTGAAGCTTTCTTT.

In its sample, this clone was seen once. CDR3 nucleotides: TGTGCCAGCAGCGGCAGCGGGGGGGCCCTCACATCCTACAATGAGCAGTTCTTC. Amino acids: CASSGSGGALTSYNEQFF. The genes are TRBV9 and TRBJ2-1; 10 positions agree with TRBD2. The trim removed 3 bases at V and 1 base at J, leaving 10 bases unmatched. The germline V gene encodes CDR1 SGDLS and CDR2 YYNGEE. The CDR3 has 18 amino acids.

In this sample, this clone turned up once. The J gene is TRBJ1-2, the V gene TRBV28, with TRBD1 matching 8 bases. Germline assignment: CDR1 MDHEN and CDR2 SYDVKM. J gave up 8 bases and V 5 bases, and 13 bases lay outside the gene matches. The length of the CDR3 is 15 residues. DNA of the CDR3: TGTGCCAGCAGTCCTGGACAGGGTGCTTCTGGAGGCTACACCTTC. This encodes CASSPGQGASGGYTF.

The genes are TRBV7-2 and TRBJ1-1; no clear D. Trimming removed 6 bases at V and 4 bases at J, with 12 bases between. CDR1 is SGHTA, CDR2 FQGNSA, per germline. This CDR3 region has 13 residues. CDR3 residues: CASRSVSTTEAFF. CDR3 in DNA: TGTGCCAGCAGATCCGTCAGTACCACTGAAGCTTTCTTT.

This chain connects TRBV7-8 to TRBJ2-6, with unresolved D. V was clipped by 0 bases and J by 3 bases, with 0 bases between them. Germline V gives CDR1 SGHVS, CDR2 FQNEAQ. This CDR3 spans 13 amino acids. Written as DNA, the CDR3 is TGTGCCAGCAGCTTAGCTGGGGCCAACGTCCTGACTTTC. It codes for CASSLAGANVLTF.

In its sample, this clone was seen a few times. This sequence joins TRBV6-4 and TRBJ2-5, with 12 bases identical to TRBD1. Germline CDR1 is MRHNA and CDR2 is SNTAGT. The length of the CDR3 is 15 residues. V lost 6 bases to trimming and J lost 4 bases; unmatched junction nucleotides: 6. The CDR3 region has the DNA TGTGCCAGCAGCCCCGGGACAGGGGGCTTAGAGACCCAGTACTTC. Translated, it gives CASSPGTGGLETQYF.

V gene TRBV3-1 (or the pseudogene TRBV3-2) combines with J gene TRBJ2-5; D is unresolved. CDR3 length: 13 amino acids. Trimming shortened V by 3 bases and J by 5 bases, and 10 bases separated the two germline ends. Germline values: CDR1 LGHDT, CDR2 YNNKEL (reference sequence). The CDR3 region has the DNA TGTGCCAGCAGCCAGTTCAGTCCTGAGACCCAGTACTTC. Translation gives CASSQFSPETQYF.

On this clone itself: Other DNA sequences within the sample encode an identical CDR3. J is TRBJ1-1 and V is TRBV5-1; no reliable D call. CDR3 length: 13 amino acids. Trimming took off 0 bases at V and 2 bases at J, with 5 bases between the two ends. The germline CDR1 and CDR2 sequences are SGHRS and YFSETQ. The CDR3 DNA reads TGCGCCAGCAGCTTGGAGGTTAACACTGAAGCTTTCTTT. Translation: CASSLEVNTEAFF.

The V gene is TRBV3-1 (or the pseudogene TRBV3-2), the J gene TRBJ1-4; possibly TRBD1 for D (6 bases). Germline values: CDR1 LGHDT, CDR2 YNNKEL (reference sequence). The CDR3 length is 16 residues. V lost 0 bases, J lost 16 bases, and 24 bases lay in between. The CDR3 is CASSQDSDTAEQGAFF. The CDR3 DNA reads TGTGCCAGCAGCCAAGATTCCGACACCGCCGAACAGGGAGCGTTTTTT.

The chain links TRBV19 to TRBJ2-3; tentatively, D is TRBD2 (5 bases). V lost 3 bases and J 3 bases, leaving 16 bases between the germline ends. The V gene's germline CDR1 is LNHDA and CDR2 SQIVND (reference sequence). This CDR3 has 16 amino acids. The CDR3 bases are TGTGCCAGTAGTATCAGAGGGAACCTCCTAACAGATACGCAGTATTTT. Translation: CASSIRGNLLTDTQYF.

This clone has more than one count but fewer than ten. The chain carries TRBV6-6 and TRBJ1-2, with D perhaps matching TRBD1 (5 bases). The V end was cut by 2 bases, the J end by 14 bases, with 21 bases between. The CDR3 contains 14 residues. Germline V gives CDR1 MNHNY, CDR2 SVGAGI (reference sequence). CDR3: CASSYTFRDALGTF. The CDR3 DNA follows: TGTGCCAGCAGTTACACATTCCGGGACGCCCTAGGTACCTTC.

The chain combines TRBV4-3 with TRBJ1-2, with 7 bases lining up with TRBD1. The germline V gene encodes CDR1 LGHNA and CDR2 YSLEER. This CDR3 has 15 residues. J was trimmed by 6 bases and V by 0 bases; bases with no gene match: 7. The CDR3 DNA reads as TGCGCCAGCAGCCAAGATGACGTCAGGGGGAATGGCTACACCTTC. Translating it yields CASSQDDVRGNGYTF.

This chain links TRBV30 with TRBJ1-5; possibly TRBD1 for D (5 bases). Trimming took off 0 bases at V and 11 bases at J, with 14 bases between the two ends. CDR1 GTSNPN and CDR2 SVGIG come from the germline V gene (reference sequence). The CDR3 has 13 residues. The CDR3 region is CAWSVARAGSQHF. The CDR3 DNA reads as TGTGCCTGGAGTGTAGCCAGGGCAGGGTCCCAGCATTTT.